The clone carrying this TCR beta chain was seen just once. This sample was included in a study of blood T cell repertoires in COVID-19. In the study overall: Samples taken during acute and convalescent COVID-19 were collected in the United States, Italy and Spain. PBMCs, B-cell-depleted T cells, or T cells provided the cDNA or gDNA that made up the material.

The V and J ends lost 1 base and 2 bases respectively, with 7 bases between them. The germline V gene encodes CDR1 LGHNA and CDR2 YSLEER. The CDR3 runs 14 residues. The protocol was immunoSEQ multiplex PCR, while the TCRdb copy is restricted to in-frame clones and leaves out a portion. The sample consists of about 300,000 clones, approximately 83% of them appearing once. Input material: peripheral blood. The receptor's source is a human donor in a cohort sampled during active COVID-19. This chain joins TRBV4-3 and TRBJ2-3, with D perhaps TRBD2 (5 bases). The chain's CDR3 is CASSQAGNTDTQYF. As DNA, the CDR3 is TGCGCCAGCAGCCAAGCCGGGAACACAGATACGCAGTATTTT.